A selection of T cell receptor beta chains follows, all from one sample in a study of cytomegalovirus exposure and HLA in healthy donors. Only in-frame clones appear in the TCRdb table, and some are missing; sequencing was by immunoSEQ multiplex PCR. The data hold 150,000 or so clones, with about 79% observed a single time. Sample: PBMCs. The receptor set was obtained from a woman aged 50 to 60 in good health and CMV-seropositive. Each CDR3 is given with its conserved first and last residue. The D gene is left open where the match is weak. Part of the rows lack a size; the others show once, few, many or a class for expanded clones.

clone_size: NA; d_call: NA; j_call: TRBJ2-1; v_call: TRBV2; cdr3_aa: CASSGRGSLDEQFF
clone_size: NA; d_call: NA; j_call: TRBJ2-3; v_call: TRBV5-1; cdr3_aa: CASSYAGPSTDTQYF
clone_size: NA; d_call: NA; j_call: TRBJ2-2; v_call: TRBV14; cdr3_aa: CASSQWNRVSTGELFF
clone_size: NA; d_call: TRBD2; j_call: TRBJ2-3; v_call: TRBV5-8; cdr3_aa: CASSPGLAGDSITDTQYF
clone_size: NA; d_call: NA; j_call: TRBJ1-2; v_call: TRBV9; cdr3_aa: CASSVGEGYGYTF
clone_size: NA; d_call: TRBD1; j_call: TRBJ1-6; v_call: TRBV6-5; cdr3_aa: CASRVTGTGALHF
clone_size: NA; d_call: NA; j_call: TRBJ1-4; v_call: TRBV23-1; cdr3_aa: CASEGSTNEKLFF
clone_size: NA; d_call: NA; j_call: TRBJ1-1; v_call: TRBV27; cdr3_aa: CASSFDRLNTEAFF
clone_size: NA; d_call: NA; j_call: TRBJ2-5; v_call: TRBV13; cdr3_aa: CASSFLLRGSVQETQYF
clone_size: NA; d_call: TRBD1; j_call: TRBJ2-7; v_call: TRBV29-1; cdr3_aa: CSVGFIRPGTGRYEQYF
clone_size: few; d_call: NA; j_call: TRBJ2-1; v_call: TRBV7-6; cdr3_aa: CASSLANHLQSYNEQFF
clone_size: NA; d_call: NA; j_call: TRBJ2-3; v_call: TRBV15; cdr3_aa: CATSRDLISIDTQYF
clone_size: NA; d_call: TRBD1; j_call: TRBJ1-2; v_call: TRBV27; cdr3_aa: CASSRDRGFGYTF
clone_size: NA; d_call: NA; j_call: TRBJ1-6; v_call: TRBV5-4; cdr3_aa: CASSFAGTSSPLHF
clone_size: NA; d_call: TRBD1; j_call: TRBJ1-6; v_call: TRBV28; cdr3_aa: CASSRPGQGHRAPLHF
clone_size: few; d_call: NA; j_call: TRBJ2-7; v_call: TRBV5-1; cdr3_aa: CASSPRAGSYEQYF
clone_size: once; d_call: NA; j_call: TRBJ1-3; v_call: TRBV7-2; cdr3_aa: CASSLAKSTFLGNTIYF
clone_size: NA; d_call: TRBD1; j_call: TRBJ1-5; v_call: TRBV6-1; cdr3_aa: CASRGGTGLQPQHF
clone_size: NA; d_call: TRBD1; j_call: TRBJ2-2; v_call: TRBV12-5; cdr3_aa: CASAKGQGNTGELFF
clone_size: NA; d_call: NA; j_call: TRBJ1-5; v_call: TRBV19; cdr3_aa: CASSITGGNQPQHF
clone_size: NA; d_call: TRBD2; j_call: TRBJ2-1; v_call: TRBV7-6; cdr3_aa: CASSILAGAPNEQFF
clone_size: NA; d_call: NA; j_call: TRBJ1-5; v_call: TRBV10-3; cdr3_aa: CAISLQGPNQPQHF
clone_size: NA; d_call: NA; j_call: TRBJ1-2; v_call: TRBV9; cdr3_aa: CASSVGGQGLSYTF
clone_size: NA; d_call: NA; j_call: TRBJ1-5; v_call: TRBV5-7; cdr3_aa: CASSLGSGSNQPQHF
clone_size: NA; d_call: TRBD2; j_call: TRBJ2-1; v_call: TRBV15; cdr3_aa: CATSRETSPENEQFF
clone_size: once; d_call: NA; j_call: TRBJ2-2; v_call: TRBV9; cdr3_aa: CASTPTMANTGELFF
clone_size: NA; d_call: NA; j_call: TRBJ1-1; v_call: TRBV4-1; cdr3_aa: CASSHHTGDRSMNTEAFF
clone_size: NA; d_call: NA; j_call: TRBJ1-2; v_call: TRBV29-1; cdr3_aa: CSVPYRDGYTF
clone_size: NA; d_call: NA; j_call: TRBJ2-3; v_call: TRBV6-6; cdr3_aa: CASSYGSGAQYF
clone_size: NA; d_call: TRBD1; j_call: TRBJ2-1; v_call: TRBV4-1; cdr3_aa: CASSQGQLTGTGGRNEQFF
clone_size: NA; d_call: NA; j_call: TRBJ2-7; v_call: TRBV30; cdr3_aa: CAWIGGDSRYEQYF
clone_size: NA; d_call: NA; j_call: TRBJ2-2; v_call: TRBV6-5; cdr3_aa: CASSYGSSGELFF
clone_size: once; d_call: NA; j_call: TRBJ2-1; v_call: TRBV19; cdr3_aa: CASSLSSYNEQFF
clone_size: NA; d_call: NA; j_call: TRBJ1-6; v_call: TRBV7-9; cdr3_aa: CASSLGGKGSPLHF
clone_size: once; d_call: NA; j_call: TRBJ2-7; v_call: TRBV18; cdr3_aa: CASSPPWGPSVYEQYF
clone_size: NA; d_call: NA; j_call: TRBJ1-5; v_call: TRBV19; cdr3_aa: CASSISSNQPQHF
clone_size: NA; d_call: TRBD2; j_call: TRBJ2-3; v_call: TRBV4-2; cdr3_aa: CASSQELGLAGESSTDTQYF
clone_size: NA; d_call: NA; j_call: TRBJ1-5; v_call: TRBV2; cdr3_aa: CASSGTAQGPQHF
clone_size: NA; d_call: NA; j_call: TRBJ1-5; v_call: TRBV6-1; cdr3_aa: CASSESSSNQPQHF
clone_size: NA; d_call: TRBD1; j_call: TRBJ2-7; v_call: TRBV6-5; cdr3_aa: CASSSTGGFYEQYF
clone_size: few; d_call: NA; j_call: TRBJ2-4; v_call: TRBV6-1; cdr3_aa: CASSASNIQYF
clone_size: NA; d_call: TRBD1; j_call: TRBJ1-4; v_call: TRBV28; cdr3_aa: CASHDIDRVEEKLFF
clone_size: NA; d_call: NA; j_call: TRBJ1-4; v_call: TRBV28; cdr3_aa: CASSTVADEKLFF
clone_size: NA; d_call: TRBD1; j_call: TRBJ1-2; v_call: TRBV10-2; cdr3_aa: CASSADRDGYTF
clone_size: NA; d_call: TRBD1; j_call: TRBJ2-3; v_call: TRBV5-1; cdr3_aa: CASGQTGTGITDTQYF
clone_size: NA; d_call: TRBD1; j_call: TRBJ1-2; v_call: TRBV5-8; cdr3_aa: CASSWRDREDYGYTF
clone_size: once; d_call: TRBD1; j_call: TRBJ1-1; v_call: TRBV5-1; cdr3_aa: CASSPPPGQANTEAFF